This TCR beta chain was observed in a study of identical twins. Findings and limits, study-wide: Sharing of beta out-of-frame sequences by twins showed a weaker excess.

In the case of this clonotype: Antigen unknown.

The germline V gene has CDR1 SEHNR and CDR2 FQNEAQ (reference sequence). Between the trimmed V and J ends, which lost 1 base and 4 bases, there was a span of 16 bases. The CDR3 is 16 amino acids. TCRdb reprocessed the 5' RACE reads via MiXCR and lists one record per CDR3 protein. The top ten hold 3% of the sample, which has a few hundred thousand distinct CDR3 sequences, 9.6% seen once. These records were also assigned to another study, of yellow fever vaccine responses in identical twins.

The source material was PBMCs. The chain couples TRBV7-9 to TRBJ1-2, with a possible D match to TRBD1 (6 bases). The sequence derives from a woman aged 18-29 years in good health. The CDR3 here is CASSLGGAQGSYGYTF. For the CDR3, the DNA is TGTGCCAGCAGCTTAGGTGGGGCCCAGGGGAGCTATGGCTACACCTTC.